The next 27 T cell receptor beta chains were all read from a single sample in a study of blood T cell repertoires in COVID-19. Only in-frame clones appear in the TCRdb table, and some are missing; sequencing was by immunoSEQ multiplex PCR. Of 250,000 to 350,000 clones in the sample, around 85% were seen once. Sequencing input: PBMCs or T cells enriched from blood (not recorded which). The origin of the receptors is a woman between 50 and 59 years old who had recovered from COVID-19.

This chain connects TRBV18 to TRBJ2-1; tentatively, D is TRBD2 (5 bases). CDR1 KGHSH and CDR2 LQKENI come from the germline V gene. The CDR3 totals 12 residues. V was clipped by 10 bases and J by 7 bases, with 14 bases between them. CDR3 protein: CATARVGNEQFF. The CDR3 coding sequence is TGTGCCACCGCGAGGGTAGGGAATGAGCAGTTCTTC.

The V gene is TRBV7-8, the J gene TRBJ2-7; no firm D call. This CDR3 comprises 17 residues. V was cut by 5 bases and J by 2 bases, with 22 bases left in between. Germline-derived CDR1 and CDR2 are SGHVS and FQNEAQ. The CDR3 nucleotides are TGTGCCAGCAGCCTTCAGTCCAAATTTGCAATTACCTACGAGCAGTACTTC. Protein sequence: CASSLQSKFAITYEQYF.

CDR3 DNA: TGCGCCAGCAGTGCTCGTAGAGCGGGAGGATCAGATACGCAGTATTTT. It specifies CASSARRAGGSDTQYF. This chain connects TRBV10-1 to TRBJ2-3, with TRBD2 matching over 9 bases. The CDR3 sequence is 16 residues long. With V trimmed by 4 bases and J by 4 bases, 9 bases remained unmatched. Looked up from germline, CDR1 is WNHNN and CDR2 is SYGVQD (reference sequence).

This chain uses TRBV2 with TRBJ1-5, with 10 bases aligning to TRBD1. The length of the CDR3 is 15 residues. Unmatched junction bases numbered 7, after V lost 6 bases and J lost 5 bases. Germline lookup yields CDR1 SNHLY and CDR2 FYNNEI. This CDR3 reads CASSMTGGSDQPQHF. The CDR3 coding sequence is TGTGCCAGCAGCATGACAGGGGGCTCGGATCAGCCCCAGCATTTT.

CDR3 sequence: CASSFEGNQPQHF. CDR3 in DNA: TGTGCCAGCAGCTTTGAGGGAAATCAGCCCCAGCATTTT. The chain carries TRBV2 and TRBJ1-5; D gene uncertain. V was trimmed by 6 bases and J by 4 bases, leaving 10 bases between them. The CDR3 has 13 amino acids. The germline V gene encodes CDR1 SNHLY and CDR2 FYNNEI.

The DNA for the CDR3 is TGTGCCAGCAGCGTGGGACAGGGAGGGTATGGCTACACCTTC. Translation gives CASSVGQGGYGYTF. The chain couples TRBV4-2 to TRBJ1-2; 9 bases match TRBD1. V dropped 5 bases and J dropped 5; count of bases not matched to a gene: 6. The CDR3 is 14 amino acids. The V gene's germline CDR1 is LGHNA and CDR2 YNFKEQ.

The chain joins TRBV12-3 or TRBV12-4 to TRBJ1-2; D gene uncertain. The CDR3 loop spans 13 amino acids. Trimming shortened V by 6 bases and J by 7 bases, and 15 bases separated the two germline ends. CDR3 region: CASSSPSRAGYTF. CDR3 in DNA: TGTGCCAGCAGCTCCCCCTCGAGGGCTGGCTACACCTTC.

The genes are TRBV20-1 and TRBJ2-7; a possible D gene is TRBD2 (6 bases). V lost 5 bases and J 5 bases, leaving 10 bases between the germline ends. This CDR3 contains 11 residues. The germline V gene has CDR1 DFQATT and CDR2 SNEGSKA (reference sequence). In nucleotides, the CDR3 is TGCAGTGCTGATCTAGCGCACGAGCAGTACTTC. Translation gives CSADLAHEQYF.

The chain joins TRBV11-1 to TRBJ1-6, with D maybe TRBD1 (5 bases). The CDR3 extends over 12 amino acids. Germline loops: CDR1 SGHAT, CDR2 FQDESV (reference sequence). Trimming pared 6 bases from V and 11 bases from J, leaving 11 bases between. CDR3 in DNA: TGTGCCAGCAGTTTCGACAGAGCACCCCTCCACTTT. It codes for CASSFDRAPLHF.

This chain links TRBV5-1 with TRBJ2-5; tentative D call: TRBD2 (6 bases). V shed 5 bases and J shed 1 base, with 9 bases lying between them. CDR3 length: 13 residues. Germline CDR1 is SGHRS and CDR2 is YFSETQ. CDR3 DNA sequence: TGCGCCAGCAGACCGGGAGTCCAAGAGACCCAGTACTTC. Amino acid sequence: CASRPGVQETQYF. The whole variable domain, filled in from reference TRBV5-1 and TRBJ2-5, reads KAGVTQTPRYLIKTRGQQVTLSCSPISGHRSVSWYQQTPGQGLQFLFEYFSETQRNKGNFPGRFSGRQFSNSRSEMNVSTLELGDSALYLCASRPGVQETQYFGPGTRLLVL.

This chain uses TRBV5-8 with TRBJ1-2, with D tentatively TRBD1 (6 bases). The CDR3 runs 15 residues. V lost 1 base, J lost 7 bases, and 17 bases lay in between. Looked up from germline, CDR1 is SGHTS and CDR2 is YDEGEE. For the CDR3, the DNA is TGTGCCAGCAGCTTGATTGTCACACAGGGCTCTGGCTACACCTTC. Translated, it gives CASSLIVTQGSGYTF.

The chain combines TRBV27 with TRBJ1-6; D gene ambiguous. Germline-derived CDR1 and CDR2 are MNHEY and SMNVEV (reference sequence). The CDR3 totals 12 residues. The V gene lost 4 bases and the J gene lost 14 bases, with 12 bases spanning the gap. CDR3 amino acids: CASSSSGFTLHF. DNA of the CDR3: TGTGCCAGCAGTTCCTCAGGATTTACCCTCCACTTT.

This clone was detected a few times. The chain links TRBV6-5 to TRBJ1-6; 9 bases map to TRBD1. V trimming: 7 bases; J trimming: 9 bases; junction bases outside the gene matches: 10. Germline CDR1 MNHEY, CDR2 SVGAGI. This CDR3 is built from 15 residues. The CDR3 is CASNPTGGSGSPLHF. The DNA of the CDR3 is TGTGCCAGCAACCCTACAGGGGGCTCGGGTTCACCCCTCCACTTT.

This clone has a single count. The chain recombines TRBV11-2 with TRBJ1-1; D not certain. There are 15 residues in the CDR3. Germline V gene data show CDR1 as SGHAT and CDR2 as FQNNGV. Trimming took 6 bases from V and 6 from J, leaving 20 bases between them. The CDR3 sequence: CASRNSRRWSSEAFF. CDR3 DNA: TGTGCCAGCAGAAATTCTCGAAGGTGGAGTTCTGAAGCTTTCTTT. The complete variable domain, with remaining parts taken from reference TRBV11-2 and TRBJ1-1, reads EAGVAQSPRYKIIEKRQSVAFWCNPISGHATLYWYQQILGQGPKLLIQFQNNGVVDDSQLPKDRFSAERLKGVDSTLKIQPAKLEDSAVYLCASRNSRRWSSEAFFGQGTRLTVV.

The V call is TRBV19, the J call TRBJ2-5; 7 positions match TRBD1. The V gene's germline CDR1 is LNHDA and CDR2 SQIVND (reference sequence). The CDR3 runs 19 residues. The V segment lost 3 bases and the J segment 3 bases; nucleotides outside the gene matches: 19. For the CDR3, the DNA is TGTGCCAGTAGTATCATAGGGGTAGTCGGGACAGCTGAAAAAGAGACCCAGTACTTC. Translated: CASSIIGVVGTAEKETQYF.

The J gene is TRBJ2-1, the V gene TRBV30; D ambiguous. Germline V gives CDR1 GTSNPN, CDR2 SVGIG (reference sequence). Trimming took 6 bases from V and 12 from J, leaving 18 bases between them. The CDR3 length is 12 residues. The CDR3 spells CACRVSSVRQFF. The CDR3 bases are TGTGCCTGCCGGGTCTCCTCGGTGCGGCAGTTCTTC. The full variable domain, in which reference TRBV30 and TRBJ2-1 provide the parts outside the CDR3, is SQTIHQWPATLVQPVGSPLSLECTVEGTSNPNLYWYRQAAGRGLQLLFYSVGIGQISSEVPQNLSASRPQDRQFILSSKKLLLSDSGFYLCACRVSSVRQFFGPGTRLTVL.

The chain carries TRBV6-1 and TRBJ1-6, with 7 bases matching TRBD1. The CDR3 is made up of 15 amino acids. The germline CDR1 and CDR2 sequences are MNHNS and SASEGT. With V trimmed by 2 bases and J by 7 bases, 5 bases remained unmatched. The CDR3 is CASSEIGGPNSPLHF. DNA for the CDR3: TGTGCCAGCAGTGAAATAGGGGGCCCAAATTCACCCCTCCACTTT.

This clone was observed once. This chain uses TRBV6-4 with TRBJ2-7; D unresolved. The CDR3 is made up of 14 amino acids. Germline V gene lookup returns CDR1 MRHNA and CDR2 SNTAGT. The V end was cut by 6 bases, the J end by 0 bases, with 12 bases between. The DNA for the CDR3 is TGTGCCAGCAGAGCAAGCACGAACTCCTACGAGCAGTACTTC. Amino acids: CASRASTNSYEQYF.

This sequence joins TRBV18 and TRBJ2-2; 7 positions match TRBD2. J gave up 5 bases and V 3 bases, and 9 bases lay outside the gene matches. The CDR3 is 16 residues long. Germline V gene sequence: CDR1 KGHSH, CDR2 LQKENI. The CDR3 DNA reads TGTGCCAGCTCACCTTTGGCGGGGGAAATTACCGGGGAGCTGTTTTTT. This translates into CASSPLAGEITGELFF.

The rearrangement joins TRBV4-1 to TRBJ2-3, with 9 bases aligning to TRBD2. The CDR3 spans 14 residues. Germline lookup yields CDR1 MGHRA and CDR2 YSYEKL. V lost 5 bases to trimming and J lost 6 bases; unmatched junction nucleotides: 6. The CDR3 bases are TGCGCCAGCAGCGGCGGGGGGGATTATGATACGCAGTATTTT. It specifies CASSGGGDYDTQYF.

This clone was seen once. The J gene is TRBJ1-6, the V gene TRBV4-3; D ambiguous. Trimming cost V 0 bases and J 3 bases, with 9 bases left between them. CDR1 is LGHNA and CDR2 is YSLEER in the germline V gene. The CDR3 is 16 residues long. The CDR3 loop is CASSQDVTVYNSPLHF. CDR3 nucleotides: TGCGCCAGCAGCCAAGATGTAACGGTCTATAATTCACCCCTCCACTTT.

This clone has a single count. The V gene is TRBV5-1, the J gene TRBJ2-1; D possibly corresponds to TRBD1 (5 bases). V lost 0 bases, J lost 8 bases, and 15 bases lay in between. CDR1 and CDR2 (germline): SGHRS, YFSETQ. The CDR3 is 15 residues long. CDR3 nucleotides: TGCGCCAGCAGCTTGGATACCCCAGGGTTCGATGAGCAGTTCTTC. It codes for CASSLDTPGFDEQFF.

In its sample, this clone was seen a few times. The rearrangement uses TRBV30 and TRBJ1-4; D is uncertain. Per germline, CDR1 GTSNPN and CDR2 SVGIG (reference sequence). With 6 bases removed from V and 7 bases from J, the gap between germline ends came to 15 bases. This CDR3 is 13 amino acids long. CDR3 sequence reads: CACTSRFGEKLFF. The CDR3 nucleotides are TGTGCCTGCACTTCTCGGTTCGGTGAAAAACTGTTTTTT.

In the case of this clone: The same CDR3 can be traced to other DNA sequences in this sample. The chain is built from TRBV27 and TRBJ2-3; D uncertain. The CDR3 has 12 amino acids. Germline CDR1 reads MNHEY; CDR2 reads SMNVEV (reference sequence). V shed 5 bases and J shed 0 bases, with 3 bases lying between them. CDR3 bases: TGTGCCAGCAGTCCGAGCACAGATACGCAGTATTTT. It translates to CASSPSTDTQYF.

The chain employs TRBV19 and TRBJ1-4; D call uncertain. V was cut by 7 bases and J by 5 bases, with 14 bases left in between. The CDR3 sequence is 14 residues long. Germline CDR1 and CDR2: LNHDA and SQIVND (reference sequence). In DNA, the CDR3 is TGTGCCAGTACCCAGCAAGGGAGGAATGAAAAACTGTTTTTT. Encoded protein: CASTQQGRNEKLFF.

This clone was recorded only once. The chain joins TRBV6-4 to TRBJ2-3; D gene uncertain. CDR3 size: 13 residues. Germline loops: CDR1 MRHNA, CDR2 SNTAGT. V was pared by 3 bases and J by 4 bases, with 8 bases between. CDR3 residues: CASSERGADTQYF. CDR3 bases: TGTGCCAGCAGTGAGAGAGGCGCAGATACGCAGTATTTT.

J is TRBJ1-5 and V is TRBV30; 9 bases match TRBD1. J gave up 2 bases and V 0 bases, and 14 bases lay outside the gene matches. This CDR3 has 19 residues. From germline, CDR1 is GTSNPN and CDR2 SVGIG (reference sequence). The CDR3: CAWSVQTGTGRLGNQPQHF. The CDR3 DNA is TGTGCCTGGAGTGTTCAAACCGGGACAGGGCGCCTTGGCAATCAGCCCCAGCATTTT.